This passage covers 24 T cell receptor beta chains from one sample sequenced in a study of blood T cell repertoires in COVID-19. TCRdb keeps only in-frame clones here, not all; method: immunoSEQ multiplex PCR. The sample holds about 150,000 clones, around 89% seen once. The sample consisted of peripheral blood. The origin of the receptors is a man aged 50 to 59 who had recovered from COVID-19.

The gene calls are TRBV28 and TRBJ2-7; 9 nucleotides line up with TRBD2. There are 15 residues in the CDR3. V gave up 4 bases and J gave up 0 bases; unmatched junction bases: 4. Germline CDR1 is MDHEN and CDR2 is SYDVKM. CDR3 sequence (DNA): TGTGCCAGCAGTTCTTTGACTAGCGGCTCCTACGAGCAGTACTTC. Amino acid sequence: CASSSLTSGSYEQYF.

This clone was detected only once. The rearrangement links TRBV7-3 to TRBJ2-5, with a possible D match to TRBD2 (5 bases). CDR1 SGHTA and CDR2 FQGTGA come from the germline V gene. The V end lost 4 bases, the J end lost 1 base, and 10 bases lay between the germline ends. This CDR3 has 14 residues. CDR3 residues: CASSSSGSQETQYF. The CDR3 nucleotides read TGTGCCAGCAGCTCGTCGGGATCCCAAGAGACCCAGTACTTC. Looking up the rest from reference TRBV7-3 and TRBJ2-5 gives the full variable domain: GAGVSQTPSNKVTEKGKYVELRCDPISGHTALYWYRQSLGQGPEFLIYFQGTGAADDSGLPNDRFFAVRPEGSVSTLKIQRTERGDSAVYLCASSSSGSQETQYFGPGTRLLVL.

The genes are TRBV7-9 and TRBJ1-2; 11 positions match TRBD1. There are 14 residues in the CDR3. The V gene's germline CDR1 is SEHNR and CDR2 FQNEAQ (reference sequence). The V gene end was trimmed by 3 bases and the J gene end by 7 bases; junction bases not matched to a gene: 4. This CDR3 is CASSLGQGVGGYTF. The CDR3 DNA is TGTGCCAGCAGCTTGGGACAGGGGGTTGGTGGCTACACCTTC.

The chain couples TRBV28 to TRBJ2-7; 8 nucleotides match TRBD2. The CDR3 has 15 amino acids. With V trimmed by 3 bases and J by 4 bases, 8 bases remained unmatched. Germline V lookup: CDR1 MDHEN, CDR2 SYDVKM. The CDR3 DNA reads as TGTGCCAGCAGTTTCCCCGGGACTAGAGAATACGAGCAGTACTTC. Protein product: CASSFPGTREYEQYF.

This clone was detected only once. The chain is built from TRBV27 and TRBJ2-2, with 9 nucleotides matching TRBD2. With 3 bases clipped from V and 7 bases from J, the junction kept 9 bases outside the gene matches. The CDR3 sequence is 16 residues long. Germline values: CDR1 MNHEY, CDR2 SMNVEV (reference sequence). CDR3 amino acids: CASSFGAGGLVGELFF. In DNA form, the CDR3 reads TGTGCCAGCAGTTTCGGAGCGGGGGGTTTAGTCGGGGAGCTGTTTTTT.

The CDR3 here is CATGSGAGETQYF. For the CDR3, the DNA is TGCGCCACAGGCAGCGGGGCTGGGGAGACCCAGTACTTC. This rearrangement joins TRBV10-1 to TRBJ2-5, with 7 bases fitting TRBD2. CDR3 length: 13 amino acids. Germline trimming cut 10 bases from V and 5 bases from J; bases unmatched to any gene: 10. CDR1 and CDR2 (germline): WNHNN, SYGVQD (reference sequence).

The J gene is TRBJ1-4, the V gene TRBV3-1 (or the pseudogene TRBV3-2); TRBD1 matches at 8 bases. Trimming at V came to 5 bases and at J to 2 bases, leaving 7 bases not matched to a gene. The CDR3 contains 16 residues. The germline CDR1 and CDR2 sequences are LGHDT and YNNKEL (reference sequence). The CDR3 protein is CASSERQGATNEKLFF. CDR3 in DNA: TGTGCCAGCAGCGAACGGCAGGGGGCTACTAATGAAAAACTGTTTTTT.

The CDR3 DNA follows: TGTGCCAGCAGTGACAACAGTAACTATGGCTACACCTTC. Its protein is CASSDNSNYGYTF. The chain recombines TRBV2 with TRBJ1-2; D is ambiguous. V was pared by 3 bases and J by 1 base, with 6 bases between. This CDR3 is built from 13 residues. Germline loops: CDR1 SNHLY, CDR2 FYNNEI.

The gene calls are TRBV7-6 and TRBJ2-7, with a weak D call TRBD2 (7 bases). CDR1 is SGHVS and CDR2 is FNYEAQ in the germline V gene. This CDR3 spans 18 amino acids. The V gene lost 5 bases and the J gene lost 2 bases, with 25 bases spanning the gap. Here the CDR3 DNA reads TGTGCCAGCAGCCGTTGGGGGGGGCAGGTTACGAACGCCTACGAGCAGTACTTC. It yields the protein CASSRWGGQVTNAYEQYF.

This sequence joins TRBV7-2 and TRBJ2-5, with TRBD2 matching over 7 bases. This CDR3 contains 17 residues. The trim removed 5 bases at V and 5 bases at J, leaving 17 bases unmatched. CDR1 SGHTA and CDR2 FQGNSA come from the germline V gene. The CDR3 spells CASSRVRGGLRAETQYF. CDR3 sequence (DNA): TGTGCCAGCAGCCGGGTTCGGGGAGGGCTGAGGGCGGAGACCCAGTACTTC.

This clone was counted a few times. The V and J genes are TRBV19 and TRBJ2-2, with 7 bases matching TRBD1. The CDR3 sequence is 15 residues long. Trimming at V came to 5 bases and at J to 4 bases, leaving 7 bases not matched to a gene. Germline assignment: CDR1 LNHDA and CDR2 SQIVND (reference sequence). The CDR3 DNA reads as TGTGCCAGTAGTTTCCGACAGGGAAGCACCGGGGAGCTGTTTTTT. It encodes CASSFRQGSTGELFF.

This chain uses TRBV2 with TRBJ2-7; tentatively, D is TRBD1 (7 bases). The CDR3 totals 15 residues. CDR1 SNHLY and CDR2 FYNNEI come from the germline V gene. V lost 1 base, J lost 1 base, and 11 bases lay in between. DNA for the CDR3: TGTGCCAGCAGTGAAGGTCCAGGGGGGTCCTACGAGCAGTACTTC. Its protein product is CASSEGPGGSYEQYF.

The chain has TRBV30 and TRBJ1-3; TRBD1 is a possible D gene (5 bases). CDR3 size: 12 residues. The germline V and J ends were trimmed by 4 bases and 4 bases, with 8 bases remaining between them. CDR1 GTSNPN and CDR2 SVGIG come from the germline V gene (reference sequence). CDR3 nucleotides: TGTGCCTGGACAGGGTCCGGAAACACCATATATTTT. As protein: CAWTGSGNTIYF.

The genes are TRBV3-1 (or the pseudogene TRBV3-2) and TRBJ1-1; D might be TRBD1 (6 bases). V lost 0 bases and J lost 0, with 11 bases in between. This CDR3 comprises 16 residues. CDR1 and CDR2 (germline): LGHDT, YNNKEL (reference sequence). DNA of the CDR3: TGTGCCAGCAGCCAAGAGAGGGGGGGATTGAACACTGAAGCTTTCTTT. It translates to CASSQERGGLNTEAFF.

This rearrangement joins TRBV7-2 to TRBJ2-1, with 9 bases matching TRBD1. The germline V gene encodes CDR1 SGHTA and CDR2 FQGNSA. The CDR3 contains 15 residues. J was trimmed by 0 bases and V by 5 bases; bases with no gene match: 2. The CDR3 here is CASSADRGSYNEQFF. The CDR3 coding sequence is TGTGCCAGCAGCGCGGACAGGGGCTCCTACAATGAGCAGTTCTTC.

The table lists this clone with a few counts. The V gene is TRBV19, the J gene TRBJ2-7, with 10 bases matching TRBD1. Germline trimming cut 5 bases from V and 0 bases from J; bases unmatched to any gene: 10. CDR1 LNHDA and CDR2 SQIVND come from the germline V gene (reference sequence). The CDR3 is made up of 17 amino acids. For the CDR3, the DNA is TGTGCCAGTAGTCTTTCTGCTCGGACAGGGGGCTCCTACGAGCAGTACTTC. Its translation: CASSLSARTGGSYEQYF. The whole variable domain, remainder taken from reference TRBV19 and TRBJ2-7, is DGGITQSPKYLFRKEGQNVTLSCEQNLNHDAMYWYRQDPGQGLRLIYYSQIVNDFQKGDIAEGYSVSREKKESFPLTVTSAQKNPTAFYLCASSLSARTGGSYEQYFGPGTRLTVT.

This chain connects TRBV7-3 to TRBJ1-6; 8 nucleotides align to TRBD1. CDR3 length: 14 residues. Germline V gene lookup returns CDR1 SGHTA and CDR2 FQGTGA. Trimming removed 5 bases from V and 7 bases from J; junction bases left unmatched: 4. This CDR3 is CASSTGQANSPLHF. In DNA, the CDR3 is TGTGCCAGCAGCACGGGACAGGCCAATTCACCCCTCCACTTT.

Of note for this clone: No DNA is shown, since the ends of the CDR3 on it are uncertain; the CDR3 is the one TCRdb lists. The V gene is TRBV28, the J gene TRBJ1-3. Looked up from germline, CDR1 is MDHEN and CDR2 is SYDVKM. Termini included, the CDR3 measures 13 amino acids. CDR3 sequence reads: CASSSRVGAGIDF.

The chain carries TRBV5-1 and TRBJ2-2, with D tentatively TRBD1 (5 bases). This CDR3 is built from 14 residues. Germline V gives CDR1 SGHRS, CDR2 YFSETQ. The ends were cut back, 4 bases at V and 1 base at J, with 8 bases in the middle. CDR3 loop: CASSLGQNTGELFF. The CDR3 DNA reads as TGCGCCAGCAGCCTCGGACAGAACACCGGGGAGCTGTTTTTT.

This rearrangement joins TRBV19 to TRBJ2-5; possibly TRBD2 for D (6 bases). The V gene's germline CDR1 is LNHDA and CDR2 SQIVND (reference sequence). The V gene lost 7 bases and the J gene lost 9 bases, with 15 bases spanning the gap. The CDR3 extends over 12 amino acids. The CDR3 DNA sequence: TGTGCCAGTAACGGGGGAGCGAGCCCCCAGTACTTC. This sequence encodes CASNGGASPQYF.

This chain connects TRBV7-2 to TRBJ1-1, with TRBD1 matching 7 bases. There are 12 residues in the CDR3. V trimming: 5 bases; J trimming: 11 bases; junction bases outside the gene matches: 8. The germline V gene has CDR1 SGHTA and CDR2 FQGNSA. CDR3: CASSPGGLSAFF. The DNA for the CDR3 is TGTGCCAGCAGCCCAGGGGGGCTTTCGGCTTTCTTT. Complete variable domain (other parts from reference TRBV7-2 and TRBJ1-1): GAGVSQSPSNKVTEKGKDVELRCDPISGHTALYWYRQSLGQGLEFLIYFQGNSAPDKSGLPSDRFSAERTGGSVSTLTIQRTQQEDSAVYLCASSPGGLSAFFGQGTRLTVV.

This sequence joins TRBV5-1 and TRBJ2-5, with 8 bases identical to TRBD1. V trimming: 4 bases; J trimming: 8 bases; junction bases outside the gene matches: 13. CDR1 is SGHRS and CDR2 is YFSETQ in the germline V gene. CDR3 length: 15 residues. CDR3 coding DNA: TGCGCCAGCAGCCTTCAGACAGGGGACCCTCAAACCCAGTACTTC. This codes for CASSLQTGDPQTQYF.

CDR3 amino acids: CASSSPSGQGAKSRGKLFF. Written as DNA, the CDR3 is TGTGCCAGCAGCTCCCCCTCCGGACAGGGGGCCAAATCGAGGGGAAAACTGTTTTTT. The rearrangement links TRBV5-6 to TRBJ1-4; 11 nucleotides match TRBD1. The CDR3 has 19 residues. Germline loops: CDR1 SGHDT, CDR2 YYEEEE. The trim removed 3 bases at V and 10 bases at J, leaving 20 bases unmatched. The full variable domain, its missing parts supplied by reference TRBV5-6 and TRBJ1-4, is DAGVTQSPTHLIKTRGQQVTLRCSPKSGHDTVSWYQQALGQGPQFIFQYYEEEERQRGNFPDRFSGHQFPNYSSELNVNALLLGDSALYLCASSSPSGQGAKSRGKLFFGSGTQLSVL.

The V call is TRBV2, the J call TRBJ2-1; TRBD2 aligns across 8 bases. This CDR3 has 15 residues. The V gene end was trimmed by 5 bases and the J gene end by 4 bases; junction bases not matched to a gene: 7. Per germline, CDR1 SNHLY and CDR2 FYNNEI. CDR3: CASSQTTSEYNEQFF. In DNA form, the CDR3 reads TGTGCCAGCAGTCAAACGACTAGCGAGTACAATGAGCAGTTCTTC.